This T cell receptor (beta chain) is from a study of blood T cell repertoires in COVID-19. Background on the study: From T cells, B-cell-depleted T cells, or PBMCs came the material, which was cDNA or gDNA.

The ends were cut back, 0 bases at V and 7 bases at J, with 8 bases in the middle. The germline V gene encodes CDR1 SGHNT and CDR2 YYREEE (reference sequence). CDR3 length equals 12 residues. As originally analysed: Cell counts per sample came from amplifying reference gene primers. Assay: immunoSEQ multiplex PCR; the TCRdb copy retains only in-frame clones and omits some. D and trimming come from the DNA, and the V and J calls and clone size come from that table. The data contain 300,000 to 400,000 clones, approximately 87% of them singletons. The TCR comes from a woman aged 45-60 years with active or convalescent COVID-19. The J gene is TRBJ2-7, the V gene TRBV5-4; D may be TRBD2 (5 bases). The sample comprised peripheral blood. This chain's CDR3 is CASSLVGDEQYF. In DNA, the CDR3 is TGTGCCAGCAGCTTGGTCGGGGATGAGCAGTACTTC.